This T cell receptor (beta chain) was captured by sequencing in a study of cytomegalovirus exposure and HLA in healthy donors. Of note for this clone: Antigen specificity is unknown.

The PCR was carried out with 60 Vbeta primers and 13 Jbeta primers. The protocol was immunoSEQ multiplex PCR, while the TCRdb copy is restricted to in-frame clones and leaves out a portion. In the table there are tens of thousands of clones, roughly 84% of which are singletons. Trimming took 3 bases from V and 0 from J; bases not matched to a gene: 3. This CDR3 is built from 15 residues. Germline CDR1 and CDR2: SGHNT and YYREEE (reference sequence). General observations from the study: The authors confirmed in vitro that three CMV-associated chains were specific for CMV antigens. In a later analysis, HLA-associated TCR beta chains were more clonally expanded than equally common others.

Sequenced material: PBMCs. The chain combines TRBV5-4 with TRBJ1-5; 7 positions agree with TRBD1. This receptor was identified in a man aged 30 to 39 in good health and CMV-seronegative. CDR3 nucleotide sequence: TGTGCCAGCAGCTCCGACAGGGATAGCAATCAGCCCCAGCATTTT. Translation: CASSSDRDSNQPQHF. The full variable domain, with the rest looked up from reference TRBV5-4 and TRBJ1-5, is ETGVTQSPTHLIKTRGQQVTLRCSSQSGHNTVSWYQQALGQGPQFIFQYYREEENGRGNFPPRFSGLQFPNYSSELNVNALELDDSALYLCASSSDRDSNQPQHFGDGTRLSIL.